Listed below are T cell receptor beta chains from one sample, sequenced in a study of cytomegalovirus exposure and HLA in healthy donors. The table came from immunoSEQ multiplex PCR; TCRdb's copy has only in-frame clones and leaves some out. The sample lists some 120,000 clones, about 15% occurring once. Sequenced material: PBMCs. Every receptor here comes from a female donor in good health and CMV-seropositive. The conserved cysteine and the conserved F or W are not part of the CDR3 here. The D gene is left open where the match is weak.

ASSQEDRTGYQPQH | TRBV4-2 | TRBD1
ASSPGTGNTEAF | TRBV19 | TRBD1
ASSESRINYGYT | TRBV2 | NA
ASSGTANQPQH | TRBV7-2 | TRBD1
ASSVVASGETQY | TRBV9 | NA
ASSTFQGADTQY | TRBV19 | TRBD1
ASSYSGETQY | TRBV6-6 | NA
ASSSGQGARETQY | TRBV5-1 | TRBD1
ASSSVDRIEHEQF | TRBV5-6 | NA
ASSFGAGKGETQY | TRBV11-3 | TRBD2
ASSGAGGGGTEAF | TRBV28 | TRBD1
ASSYSTGTADNEQF | TRBV6-5 | TRBD1
ASSLFPGTYNEQF | TRBV27 | NA
ASSQGVEATLQAGYT | TRBV4-2 | NA
ASRVETGSDTEAF | TRBV2 | TRBD1
ASTSPGTIYEQY | TRBV25-1 | NA
AWTQKGAGRGYT | TRBV30 | TRBD1
ASRFGGAPYNEQF | TRBV6-5 | TRBD2
ASSYLAGTYNEQF | TRBV6-6 | TRBD2
ASSLGRGGEKLF | TRBV5-8 | NA
ASSIQTTSAANTGELF | TRBV19 | TRBD2
ASSLVSGRNTEAF | TRBV7-9 | NA
ASSSTGWGTYGYT | TRBV5-1 | TRBD1
ASSLYGQTYEQY | TRBV28 | NA
ASSAPYGYT | TRBV9 | NA
ASSPRAGAAPYGYT | TRBV18 | NA
ASSPETGGHEKLF | TRBV4-2 | TRBD1
ASSPLARFGGELF | TRBV7-2 | NA
ASSFGRSNTEAF | TRBV7-9 | NA